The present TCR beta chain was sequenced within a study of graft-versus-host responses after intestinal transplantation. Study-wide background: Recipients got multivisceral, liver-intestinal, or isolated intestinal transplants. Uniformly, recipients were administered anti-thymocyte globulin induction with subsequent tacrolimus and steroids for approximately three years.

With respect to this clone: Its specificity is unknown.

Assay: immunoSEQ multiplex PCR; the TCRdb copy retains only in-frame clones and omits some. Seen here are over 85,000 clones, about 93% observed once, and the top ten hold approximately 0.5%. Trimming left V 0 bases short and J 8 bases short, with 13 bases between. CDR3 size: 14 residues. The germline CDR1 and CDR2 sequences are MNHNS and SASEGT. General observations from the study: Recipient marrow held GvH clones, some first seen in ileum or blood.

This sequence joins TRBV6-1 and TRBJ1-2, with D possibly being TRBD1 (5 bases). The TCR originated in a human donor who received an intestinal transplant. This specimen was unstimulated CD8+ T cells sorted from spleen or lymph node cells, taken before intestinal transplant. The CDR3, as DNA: TGTGCCAGCAGTGAAGCGTCGGGGGGTGGCGGCTACACCTTC. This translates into CASSEASGGGGYTF.